This TCR beta chain derives from a study of OX40 agonist ivuxolimab in advanced cancers. For context, the study as a whole: Ivuxolimab was a fully human IgG2 agonistic monoclonal antibody targeting the costimulatory receptor OX40 (CD134). The purpose of peripheral TCRbeta sequencing was to test whether ivuxolimab changed TCR sequence diversity and led to clonal T-cell expansion. Prior anti-PD-1, anti-PD-L1 or anti-CTLA-4 therapy was permitted, and approximately 40% of dose-escalation patients had received checkpoint inhibitors. Among the 50 to 55 dose-escalation patients, around 20 had hepatocellular carcinoma, around 15 melanoma, 9 renal cell carcinoma and 9 head and neck cancer. Intravenous ivuxolimab was administered to patients every 2 weeks at six dose levels: 0.01, 0.1, 0.3, 1.5, 3 and 10 mg/kg. Partial responses occurred in three dose-escalation patients, of whom one had hepatocellular carcinoma and two had cutaneous melanoma. The dose-escalation cohort was roughly 80% male with a mean age of approximately 60 years, ranging from about 23 to 85. The paper covers the monotherapy dose-escalation part of the phase I ivuxolimab trial, which included N ≈ 54 patients.

Genomic DNA was isolated from the sorted cells so that the TCRbeta CDR3 region could be sequenced. The immunoSEQ Assay was used to sequence the TCRbeta CDR3 regions. TCRdb stores this immuneACCESS table with in-frame sequences only. Part of the clones is absent; in the studies checked, under half of the shortfall reflects unresolved V genes, and no reason is known for the rest. The sample table records about 38,000 clones; nearly 90% of these occur just once. Approximately 45% of the sample goes to the ten largest clones. The trial excluded patients who had a history of autoimmune disease or were on systemic immunosuppression. Peripheral blood for TCR sequencing was collected from all dose cohorts at baseline, on cycle 4 day 1, and on cycle 7 day 1. Samples came from an open-label, multicenter, first-in-human phase I dose-escalation trial of ivuxolimab. The trial enrolled adults with locally advanced or metastatic head and neck squamous cell, hepatocellular, melanoma or renal cell carcinoma. Before TCR sequencing, CD4+ T cells and CD8+ T cells were sorted from peripheral blood as separate populations.

The research as a whole found: Partial responders in the 0.1-3.0 mg/kg groups had among the lowest normalized peripheral clonal expansion, especially among CD8+ T cells. At doses of 0.1 to 3.0 mg/kg, clonal expansion of both CD4+ and CD8+ blood T cells was observed from baseline to week 6. The antigen specificity of the clonally expanded peripheral T cells was not determined. On average, CD8+ T cells showed more expanded clones than CD4+ T cells after ivuxolimab. Low levels of normalized T-cell clonal expansion were also seen in some nonresponding patients.

Regarding this clone: The antigen it binds to is not known. No much larger clone exists at a distance of one base, and base qualities are not known.

The germline V gene encodes CDR1 SGHRS and CDR2 YFSETQ. V is clipped by 1 base and J by 8 bases, and the sequence between their germline boundaries is 9 bases long. CDR3 length: 12 amino acids, cysteine to phenylalanine. The DNA shown is the 36-base CDR3, in frame from base 1. This chain is built from TRBV5-1 and TRBJ1-2; a confident D gene designation cannot be given. The sample in question was CD4+ or CD8+ T cells sorted from blood, obtained in a trial of the OX40 agonist ivuxolimab. The receptor comes from an adult with an advanced solid tumor such as melanoma, head and neck, liver or kidney cancer. The CDR3 reads as follows: CASSLNGWGYTF. DNA sequence: TGCGCCAGCAGCTTGAACGGTTGGGGCTACACCTTC.